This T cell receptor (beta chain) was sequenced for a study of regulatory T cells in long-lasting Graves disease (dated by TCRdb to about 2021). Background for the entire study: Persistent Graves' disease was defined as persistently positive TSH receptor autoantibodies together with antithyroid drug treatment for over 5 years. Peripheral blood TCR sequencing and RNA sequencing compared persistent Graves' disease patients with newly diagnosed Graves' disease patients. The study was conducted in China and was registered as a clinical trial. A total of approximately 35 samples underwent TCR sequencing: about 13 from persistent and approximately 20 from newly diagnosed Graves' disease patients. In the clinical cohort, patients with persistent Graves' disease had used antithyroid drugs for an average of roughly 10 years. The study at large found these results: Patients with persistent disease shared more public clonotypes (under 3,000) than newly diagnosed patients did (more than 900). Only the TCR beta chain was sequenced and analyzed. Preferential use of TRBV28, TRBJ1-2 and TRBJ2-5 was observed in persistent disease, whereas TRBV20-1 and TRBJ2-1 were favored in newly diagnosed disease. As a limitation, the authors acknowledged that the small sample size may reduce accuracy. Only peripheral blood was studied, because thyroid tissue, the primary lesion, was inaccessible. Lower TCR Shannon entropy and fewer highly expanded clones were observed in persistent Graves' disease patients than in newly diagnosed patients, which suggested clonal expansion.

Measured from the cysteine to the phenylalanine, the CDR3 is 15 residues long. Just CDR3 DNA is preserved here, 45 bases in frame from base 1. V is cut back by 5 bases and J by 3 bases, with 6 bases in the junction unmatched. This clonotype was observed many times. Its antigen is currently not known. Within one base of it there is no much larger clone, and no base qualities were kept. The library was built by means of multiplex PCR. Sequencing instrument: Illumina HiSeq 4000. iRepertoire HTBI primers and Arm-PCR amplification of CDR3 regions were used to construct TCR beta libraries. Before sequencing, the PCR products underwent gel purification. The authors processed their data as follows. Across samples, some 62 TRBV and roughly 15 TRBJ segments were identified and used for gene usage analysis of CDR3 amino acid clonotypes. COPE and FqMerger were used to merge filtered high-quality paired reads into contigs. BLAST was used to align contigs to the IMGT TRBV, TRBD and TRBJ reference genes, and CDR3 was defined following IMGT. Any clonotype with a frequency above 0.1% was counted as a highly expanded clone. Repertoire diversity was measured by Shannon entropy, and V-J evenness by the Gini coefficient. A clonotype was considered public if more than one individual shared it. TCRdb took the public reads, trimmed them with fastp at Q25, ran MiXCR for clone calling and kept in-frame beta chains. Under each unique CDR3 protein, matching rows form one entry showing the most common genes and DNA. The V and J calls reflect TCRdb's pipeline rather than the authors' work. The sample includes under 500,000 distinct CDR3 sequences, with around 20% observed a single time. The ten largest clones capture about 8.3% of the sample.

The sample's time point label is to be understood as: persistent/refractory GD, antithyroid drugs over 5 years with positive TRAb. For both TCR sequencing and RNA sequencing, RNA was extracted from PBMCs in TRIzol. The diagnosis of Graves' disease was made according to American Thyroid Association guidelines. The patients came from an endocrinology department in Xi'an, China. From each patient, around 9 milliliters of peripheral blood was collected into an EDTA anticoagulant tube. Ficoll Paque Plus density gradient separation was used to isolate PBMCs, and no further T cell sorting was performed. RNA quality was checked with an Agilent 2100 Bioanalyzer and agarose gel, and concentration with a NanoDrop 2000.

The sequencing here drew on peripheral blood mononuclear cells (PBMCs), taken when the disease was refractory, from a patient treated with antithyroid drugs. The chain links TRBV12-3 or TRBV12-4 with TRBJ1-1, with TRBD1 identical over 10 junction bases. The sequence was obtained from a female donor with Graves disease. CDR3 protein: CASSPTGGRDTEAFF. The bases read TGTGCCAGCAGTCCGACAGGGGGCAGGGACACTGAAGCTTTCTTT.